The clone carrying this T cell receptor beta chain was seen a handful of times. The data derive from a study of T-cell memory formation after mild COVID-19. V lost 6 bases to trimming and J lost 7 bases; unmatched junction nucleotides: 10. The CDR3 spans 15 residues. Employing constant-segment primers, 5'RACE generated TCR alpha and TCR beta cDNA libraries bearing sample barcodes and UMIs. TCRdb re-called the 5' RACE reads through MiXCR, storing one row per CDR3 protein. The sample has 150,000 to 200,000 distinct CDR3 sequences; roughly 12% are singletons. The clonotype was recovered from a man younger than 35 who had mild COVID-19 (a few samples of this study predate the infection). Cell type and time point are not known. The rearrangement links TRBV12-3 or TRBV12-4 to TRBJ1-1, with 11 positions matching TRBD1. The sample taken for sequencing was PBMCs or a T cell subset sorted from them (not recorded which). The CDR3 is CASSRPGTGGNEAFF. CDR3 in DNA: TGTGCCAGCAGCCGACCTGGGACAGGGGGAAATGAAGCTTTCTTT.